What follows is one T cell receptor (beta chain) and its context. This sample stems from a study of shared clonotypes between healthy human individuals. Naive CD8 cells were CD45RO-negative, positively selected for CCR7, excluding terminally differentiated effector memory CD45RA+ cells. This CDR3 is 13 amino acids long. Germline assignment: CDR1 KGHSH and CDR2 LQKENI. V lost 3 bases, J lost 7 bases, and 12 bases lay in between. In the original workflow: ImmunoSEQ output lacked quality scores and full-length reads, limiting matched filtering. Method: immunoSEQ multiplex PCR; TCRdb's copy keeps in-frame clones and lacks some. The V and J calls and clone size come from that table; D and trimming were worked out from the DNA. The sample has approximately 1.9 million clones, 85% to 95% seen once.

The sequenced sample consisted of naive CD8+ T cells from PBMCs. The sequence came from a young man in good health. Some clones in this sample may be carry-over from other donors' samples. The J gene is TRBJ1-2, the V gene TRBV18; possible D gene TRBD1, 5 bases. In nucleotides, the CDR3 is TGTGCCAGCTCACCCCCCGTCGGGGGTGGCTACACCTTC. Residues: CASSPPVGGGYTF.